This T cell receptor beta chain was identified during a study of blood T cell repertoires in COVID-19. Only in-frame clones appear in the TCRdb table, and some are missing; sequencing was by immunoSEQ multiplex PCR. The sample holds roughly 410,000 clones, around 89% seen once. Germline V lookup: CDR1 SEHNR, CDR2 FQNEAQ (reference sequence). V dropped 2 bases and J dropped 8 bases, with 16 bases sitting between them. The CDR3 has 15 residues. V and J are TRBV7-9 and TRBJ2-1; D may be TRBD2 (6 bases). The sample taken for sequencing was peripheral blood. The TCR comes from a man aged 35-49 years with acute or convalescent COVID-19. In DNA form, the CDR3 reads TGTGCCAGCAGCTTATCCGGGACTTTCAACGATGAGCAGTTCTTC. This encodes CASSLSGTFNDEQFF.